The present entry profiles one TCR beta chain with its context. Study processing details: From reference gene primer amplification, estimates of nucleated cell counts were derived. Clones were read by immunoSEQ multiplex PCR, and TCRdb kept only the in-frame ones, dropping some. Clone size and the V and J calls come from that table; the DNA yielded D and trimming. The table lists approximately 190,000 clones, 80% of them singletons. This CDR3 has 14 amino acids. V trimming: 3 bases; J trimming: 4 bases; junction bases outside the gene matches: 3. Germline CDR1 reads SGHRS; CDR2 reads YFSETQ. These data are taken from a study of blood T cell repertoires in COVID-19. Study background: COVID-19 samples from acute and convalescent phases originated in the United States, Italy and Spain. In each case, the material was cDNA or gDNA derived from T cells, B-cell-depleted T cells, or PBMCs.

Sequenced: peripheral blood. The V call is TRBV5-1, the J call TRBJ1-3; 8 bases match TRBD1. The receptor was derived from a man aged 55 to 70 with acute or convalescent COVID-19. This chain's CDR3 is CASSSDRDGNTIYF. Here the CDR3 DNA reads TGCGCCAGCAGCTCGGACAGGGACGGAAACACCATATATTTT.